Listed below are T cell receptor beta chains from one sample, sequenced in a study of a mutant IDH1 vaccine in newly diagnosed glioma. These receptors' antigens are unknown. Assay: immunoSEQ multiplex PCR; the TCRdb copy retains only in-frame clones and omits some. The repertoire holds roughly 44,000 clones, with 81% as singletons. Sequenced material: PBMCs, taken from a glioma patient whose treatment included an IDH1 peptide vaccine. The receptors were gathered from a woman aged 40 to 50 with glioma. Some clones in this sample may be carry-over from other donors' samples. The CDR3 runs from the conserved cysteine through the conserved F or W. D genes are given only for firm matches. A clone size is listed for some rows: how often the clone was seen (once, few, many), or a class if it is expanded.

len	d_gene	v_gene	abundance	j_gene	CDR3aa	CDR3nt
16	TRBD1	TRBV2	-	TRBJ1-4	CASAVRTGTGDEKLFF	TGTGCCAGCGCAGTTCGCACCGGGACAGGGGATGAAAAACTGTTTTTT
15	-	TRBV19	-	TRBJ2-2	CASSGYTTNTGELFF	TGTGCCAGTAGCGGATATACAACGAACACCGGGGAGCTGTTTTTT
16	-	TRBV28	-	TRBJ1-5	CASSFSGRRGDQPQHF	TGTGCCAGCAGTTTCTCCGGACGGAGAGGGGACCAGCCCCAGCATTTT
12	-	TRBV19	-	TRBJ1-5	CASSILNQPQHF	TGTGCCAGTAGTATCCTCAATCAGCCCCAGCATTTT
13	TRBD1	TRBV7-8	-	TRBJ2-1	CASETGSYNEQFF	TGTGCCAGCGAGACAGGGTCCTACAATGAGCAGTTCTTC
15	-	TRBV6-6	-	TRBJ2-6	CASSLYSTGANVLTF	TGTGCCAGTAGTCTTTATTCGACTGGGGCCAACGTCCTGACTTTC
18	TRBD2	TRBV5-1	once	TRBJ2-3	CASSLVGLAGGSADTQYF	TGCGCCAGCAGCTTGGTGGGGCTAGCGGGAGGATCAGCAGATACGCAGTATTTT
14	-	TRBV5-4	-	TRBJ2-3	CASSLKAGANTQYF	TGTGCCAGCAGCTTGAAGGCAGGGGCAAATACGCAGTATTTT
15	-	TRBV23-1	-	TRBJ2-6	CASSQSTTGANVLTF	TGCGCCAGCAGTCAATCGACGACTGGGGCCAACGTCCTGACTTTC
13	-	TRBV4-2	-	TRBJ1-1	CASSQMTTTEAFF	TGTGCCAGCAGCCAAATGACGACCACTGAAGCTTTCTTT
12	TRBD1	TRBV4-1	-	TRBJ1-1	CARNTGGRGAFF	TGCGCCAGAAACACAGGGGGGCGAGGAGCTTTCTTT
14	-	TRBV10-3	-	TRBJ1-2	CAISETGGRSGYTF	TGTGCCATCAGTGAGACCGGGGGCAGGAGCGGCTACACCTTC
15	-	TRBV6-5	-	TRBJ2-7	CASARSGTYVYEQYF	TGTGCCAGCGCCCGATCCGGGACGTATGTCTACGAGCAGTACTTC
15	-	TRBV4-3	-	TRBJ1-2	CASSQNVWGNYGYTF	TGCGCCAGCAGCCAAAATGTATGGGGAAACTATGGCTACACCTTC
15	TRBD1	TRBV5-4	few	TRBJ2-2	CASSPGQGGTGELFF	TGTGCCAGCAGCCCCGGACAGGGCGGGACCGGGGAGCTGTTTTTT
13	TRBD1	TRBV18	few	TRBJ2-1	CASSGGQGFEQFF	TGTGCCAGCTCAGGAGGACAGGGGTTTGAGCAGTTCTTC
18	TRBD1	TRBV9	-	TRBJ2-6	CASSGPGQWISGANVLTF	TGTGCCAGCAGCGGCCCGGGACAGTGGATCTCTGGGGCCAACGTCCTGACTTTC
17	TRBD2	TRBV5-5	-	TRBJ2-2	CASTLGGGALITGELFF	TGTGCCAGCACCCTGGGGGGAGGGGCCCTAATCACCGGGGAGCTGTTTTTT
14	-	TRBV4-1	-	TRBJ2-7	CASSATGIDYEQYF	TGCGCCAGCAGCGCGACCGGGATCGATTACGAGCAGTACTTC
13	-	TRBV29-1	-	TRBJ2-7	CSVRQGGPYEQYF	TGCAGCGTAAGACAGGGAGGACCATACGAGCAGTACTTC
15	-	TRBV6-5	-	TRBJ1-1	CASSYSTEMNTEAFF	TGTGCCAGCAGTTACTCGACAGAGATGAACACTGAAGCTTTCTTT
16	TRBD2	TRBV10-2	-	TRBJ2-3	CASSLTSGGGTDTQYF	TGCGCCAGCAGTTTGACTAGCGGGGGTGGCACAGATACGCAGTATTTT
16	-	TRBV5-1	-	TRBJ2-6	CASSPSTMAGANVLTF	TGCGCCAGCAGCCCTTCCACAATGGCCGGGGCCAACGTCCTGACTTTC
11	-	TRBV7-9	-	TRBJ2-7	CASSPGTEQYF	TGTGCCAGCAGCCCTGGGACCGAGCAGTACTTC
14	TRBD2	TRBV7-2	-	TRBJ2-7	CASRRGGGTDEQYF	TGTGCCAGCAGGCGGGGCGGGGGGACCGACGAGCAGTACTTC
13	-	TRBV6-5	-	TRBJ1-1	CASSYQIDTEAFF	TGTGCCAGCAGTTACCAGATCGACACTGAAGCTTTCTTT
13	-	TRBV4-1	-	TRBJ2-7	CASSPSVTYEQYF	TGCGCCAGCAGCCCTTCAGTTACCTACGAGCAGTACTTC
14	TRBD1	TRBV28	-	TRBJ1-4	CASSGDRANEKLFF	TGTGCCAGCAGTGGGGACAGAGCTAATGAAAAACTGTTTTTT
11	-	TRBV19	-	TRBJ1-2	CASGMRDGYTF	TGTGCCAGTGGGATGCGGGATGGCTACACCTTC
15	TRBD1	TRBV28	-	TRBJ1-4	CASSSPGTAREKLFF	TGTGCCAGCAGTTCCCCCGGGACAGCAAGGGAAAAACTGTTTTTT
15	TRBD2	TRBV7-7	-	TRBJ2-5	CASSLAGGEKETQYF	TGTGCTAGCAGCTTGGCGGGAGGGGAGAAAGAGACCCAGTACTTC
13	-	TRBV4-1	once	TRBJ2-1	CASSLGPANEQFF	TGCGCCAGCAGCCTGGGACCTGCCAATGAGCAGTTCTTC
15	-	TRBV10-3	-	TRBJ2-3	CAISEAPQGSDTQYF	TGTGCCATCAGTGAGGCCCCGCAGGGCTCAGATACGCAGTATTTT
14	-	TRBV27	-	TRBJ1-4	CASSFNWEGEKLFF	TGTGCCAGCAGTTTCAACTGGGAGGGGGAAAAACTGTTTTTT
14	-	TRBV27	-	TRBJ2-7	CASSLSTRSYEQYF	TGTGCCAGCAGTTTATCGACCAGAAGCTACGAGCAGTACTTC
13	-	TRBV15	-	TRBJ1-5	CATSRGRNRPQHF	TGTGCCACCAGCAGAGGACGGAACAGGCCCCAGCATTTT
15	-	TRBV2	-	TRBJ1-4	CASTYPASGGEKLFF	TGTGCCAGCACCTACCCGGCCAGTGGCGGTGAAAAACTGTTTTTT
12	-	TRBV10-3	-	TRBJ1-1	CAVGQQKTEAFF	TGTGCCGTAGGACAGCAAAAGACTGAAGCTTTCTTT
15	TRBD2	TRBV7-8	-	TRBJ2-3	CASSFLAGGGDTQYF	TGTGCCAGCAGCTTCCTAGCGGGAGGGGGGGATACGCAGTATTTT
11	-	TRBV10-3	-	TRBJ2-7	CAISDSYEQYF	TGTGCCATCAGTGATTCCTACGAGCAGTACTTC
16	-	TRBV7-9	-	TRBJ2-6	CASSPLRFSGANVLTF	TGTGCCAGCAGCCCCTTGCGCTTCTCTGGGGCCAACGTCCTGACTTTC
14	-	TRBV4-2	-	TRBJ1-1	CASSQDKSHVEAFF	TGTGCCAGCAGCCAAGATAAGTCGCACGTTGAAGCTTTCTTT
14	-	TRBV4-3	-	TRBJ2-5	CASSPQGIEETQYF	TGCGCCAGCAGCCCTCAGGGGATCGAAGAGACCCAGTACTTC
15	TRBD1	TRBV18	-	TRBJ2-3	CASTTQGTYTDTQYF	TGTGCCAGCACTACACAGGGGACATACACAGATACGCAGTATTTT
17	-	TRBV28	-	TRBJ2-2	CASSWVKGSENTGELFF	TGTGCCAGCAGTTGGGTGAAAGGGTCGGAGAACACCGGGGAGCTGTTTTTT
17	TRBD1	TRBV7-8	-	TRBJ1-2	CASSPRYLQGAGNGYTF	TGTGCCAGCAGCCCCCGGTACCTACAGGGGGCGGGTAATGGCTACACCTTC
14	-	TRBV19	-	TRBJ1-5	CASSTQGWAQPQHF	TGTGCCAGTAGTACACAAGGGTGGGCTCAGCCCCAGCATTTT
13	TRBD2	TRBV2	-	TRBJ2-1	CASPRGAGGEQFF	TGTGCCAGCCCCCGAGGGGCGGGAGGTGAGCAGTTCTTC
15	-	TRBV10-3	-	TRBJ2-5	CAISESWGRGETQYF	TGTGCCATCAGTGAGTCTTGGGGGCGCGGGGAGACCCAGTACTTC
16	TRBD2	TRBV18	-	TRBJ2-1	CASSPTSGGTYNEQFF	TGTGCCAGCTCACCTACTAGCGGGGGGACCTACAATGAGCAGTTCTTC